This TCR beta chain was observed in a study of blood T cell repertoires in COVID-19. On the study more broadly: Collection of acute and convalescent COVID-19 samples took place in the United States, Italy and Spain. Nucleic acid was either cDNA or gDNA, and it came from T cells, B-cell-depleted T cells, or PBMCs.

This clone was recorded once. In the authors' methods: Amplified reference gene primers provided the basis for estimating nucleated cell counts. Assay: immunoSEQ multiplex PCR; the TCRdb copy retains only in-frame clones and omits some. V and J calls plus clone size are reproduced from that table; the DNA served to infer D and trimming. The table has 75,000 to 80,000 clones, 70% to 90% seen once. Sequencing was done on a sample of peripheral blood. The TCR was taken from a human donor in a cohort sampled during active COVID-19.

DNA of the CDR3: TGTGCCAGCAGACAGACGGGGTACGAGCAGTACTTC. This sequence encodes CASRQTGYEQYF. The V and J genes are TRBV28 and TRBJ2-7, with D possibly matching TRBD2 (5 bases). The CDR3 has 12 amino acids. Trimming cost V 6 bases and J 4 bases, with 10 bases left between them. The germline V gene has CDR1 MDHEN and CDR2 SYDVKM.